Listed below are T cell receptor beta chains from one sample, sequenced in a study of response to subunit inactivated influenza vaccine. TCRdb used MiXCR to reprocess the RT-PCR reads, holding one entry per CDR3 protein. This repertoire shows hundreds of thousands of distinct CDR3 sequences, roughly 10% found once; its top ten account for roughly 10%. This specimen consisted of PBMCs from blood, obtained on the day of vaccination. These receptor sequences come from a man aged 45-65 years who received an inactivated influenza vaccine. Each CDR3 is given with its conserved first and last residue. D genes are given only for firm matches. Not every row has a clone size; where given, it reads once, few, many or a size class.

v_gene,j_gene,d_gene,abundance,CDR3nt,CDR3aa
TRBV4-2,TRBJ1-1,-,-,TGTGCCAGCAGCCAAGAATGGGACCTGAACACTGAAGCTTTCTTT,CASSQEWDLNTEAFF
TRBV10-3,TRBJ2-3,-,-,TGTGCCATCAGTGATTGGGTAACAGATACGCAGTATTTT,CAISDWVTDTQYF
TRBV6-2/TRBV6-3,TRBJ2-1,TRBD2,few,TGTGCCAGCAGTTACTCGACGCTAGCGGGAGGGACCGACTTTTACAATGAGCAGTTCTTC,CASSYSTLAGGTDFYNEQFF
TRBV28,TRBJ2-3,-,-,TGTGCCAGCAGCCCCGGGACTTACGGTACGCAGTATTTT,CASSPGTYGTQYF
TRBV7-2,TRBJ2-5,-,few,TGTGCCAGCAGAGTACCGGGACACGCTAAAGAGACCCAGTACTTC,CASRVPGHAKETQYF
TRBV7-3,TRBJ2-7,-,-,TGTGCCAGCAGCTGGGGTAGAGGTCCCTCCTACGAGCAGTACTTC,CASSWGRGPSYEQYF
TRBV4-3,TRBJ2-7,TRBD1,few,TGCGCCAGCAGCCAGTACAGGGGCTCCTACGAGCAGTACTTC,CASSQYRGSYEQYF
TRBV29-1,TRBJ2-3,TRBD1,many,TGCAGCGTTTCTACGGGACAGGGGACCGCTAGCACAGATACGCAGTATTTT,CSVSTGQGTASTDTQYF
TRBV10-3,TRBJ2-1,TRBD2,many,TGTGCCAGCAAATCCGGGACTAGCCGCAATGAGCAGTTCTTC,CASKSGTSRNEQFF
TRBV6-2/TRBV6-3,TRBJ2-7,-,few,TGTGCCAGCAGTTCCACCCGGGGCTACGAGCAGTACTTC,CASSSTRGYEQYF
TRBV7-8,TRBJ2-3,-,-,TGTGCCAGCAGCTTAGTAGTGGGGGGACTTAGCACAGATACGCAGTATTTT,CASSLVVGGLSTDTQYF
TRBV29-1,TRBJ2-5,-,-,TGCAGCGTTGGGGGGACCCAGTACTTC,CSVGGTQYF
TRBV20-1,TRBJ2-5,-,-,TGCAGTGCCCTGGACAGAAACCAAGAGACCCAGTACTTC,CSALDRNQETQYF
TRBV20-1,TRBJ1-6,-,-,TGCAGTGCTAGAGAAGGGCTCAGAGGCACCAAGAGCTCCTATAATTCACCCCTCCACTTT,CSAREGLRGTKSSYNSPLHF
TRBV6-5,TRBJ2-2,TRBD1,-,TGTGCCAGCAGTTACTTACAGGTGGCAGGGGGGAACACCGGGGAGCTGTTTTTT,CASSYLQVAGGNTGELFF
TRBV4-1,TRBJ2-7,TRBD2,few,TGCGCCAGCAGCCAAAAGGTAGCGGGGGGGCTCGAGCAGTACTTC,CASSQKVAGGLEQYF
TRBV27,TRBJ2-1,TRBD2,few,TGTGCCAGCAGTTTGTCCTTGGCGGGGGGTTACAATGAGCAGTTCTTC,CASSLSLAGGYNEQFF
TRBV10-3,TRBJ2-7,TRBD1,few,TGTGCCATCAGCCCCTCCGGGACAGACTACGAGCAGTACTTC,CAISPSGTDYEQYF
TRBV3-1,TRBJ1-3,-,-,TGTGCCAGCAGCCTCGGGACTCACTCTGGAATCACCATATATTTT,CASSLGTHSGITIYF
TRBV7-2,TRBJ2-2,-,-,TGTGCCAGCAGCTTTATGACGGGATCGACCGGGGAGCTGTTTTTT,CASSFMTGSTGELFF
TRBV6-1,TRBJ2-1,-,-,TGTGCCAGCAGTGAATTGGGGACGGATGAGCAGTTCTTC,CASSELGTDEQFF
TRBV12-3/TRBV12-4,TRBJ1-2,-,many,TGTGCCAGCAGCTTGGGAGGGAACTATGGCTACACCTTC,CASSLGGNYGYTF
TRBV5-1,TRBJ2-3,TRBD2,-,TGCGCCAGCAGCCCATGGGGGGGGACGGAGAATCTGAGCACAGATACGCAGTATTTT,CASSPWGGTENLSTDTQYF
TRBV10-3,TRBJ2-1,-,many,TGTGCCATCAGAGAAGAGGGTGGGACCTACAATGAGCAGTTCTTC,CAIREEGGTYNEQFF
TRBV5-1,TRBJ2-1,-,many,TGCGCCAGCAGCTTGGCAGGGGATACCTACAATGAGCAGTTCTTC,CASSLAGDTYNEQFF
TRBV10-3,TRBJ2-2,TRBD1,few,TGTGCCACCTCCCATCCAGGGGGTGCCTCGAACACCGGGGAGCTGTTTTTT,CATSHPGGASNTGELFF
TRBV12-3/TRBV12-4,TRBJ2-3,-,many,TGTGCCAGCCGCGGGCCCACAGATACGCAGTATTTT,CASRGPTDTQYF
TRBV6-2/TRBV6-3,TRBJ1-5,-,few,TGTGCCAGCATGAGGAGAAATAGCAATCAGCCCCAGCATTTT,CASMRRNSNQPQHF
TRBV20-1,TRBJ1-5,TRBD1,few,TGCAGTGCTACTCGACAGGGGGCCGCTATGAATCAGCCCCAGCATTTT,CSATRQGAAMNQPQHF
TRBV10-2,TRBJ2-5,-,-,TGCGCCAGCAGTGTAGGCAGGGGCCCTCCCGAGACCCAGTACTTC,CASSVGRGPPETQYF
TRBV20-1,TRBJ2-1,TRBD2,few,TGCAGTGCTAGAGGGCTTCAGACTAGCGGGGACCTTAGTGGGCAGTTCTTC,CSARGLQTSGDLSGQFF
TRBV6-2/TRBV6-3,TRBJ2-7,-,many,TGTGCCAGCAGTTTTAATTCCTACGAGCAGTACTTC,CASSFNSYEQYF
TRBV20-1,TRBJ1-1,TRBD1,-,TGCAGTGCCCGCGGGGGACAGGCGAACACTGAAGCTTTCTTT,CSARGGQANTEAFF
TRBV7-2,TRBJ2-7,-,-,TGTGCCAGCAGCTTAGTCGGGGGAATGTACTACGAGCAGTACTTC,CASSLVGGMYYEQYF
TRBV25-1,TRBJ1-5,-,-,TGTGCCAGCAGTGATCAACAGGGAATCAATCAGCCCCAGCATTTT,CASSDQQGINQPQHF
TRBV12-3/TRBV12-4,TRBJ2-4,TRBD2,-,TGTGCCAGCACTCCCGGACTAGCGGAAATAGCCAAAAACATTCAGTACTTC,CASTPGLAEIAKNIQYF
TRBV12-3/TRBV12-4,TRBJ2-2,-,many,TGTGCCAGCAGTTTAATACAGGGTGGAACCGGGGAGCTGTTTTTT,CASSLIQGGTGELFF
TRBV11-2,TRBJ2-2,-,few,TGTGCCAGCAGCTTAAACTCTGGGGTCACCGGGGAGCTGTTTTTT,CASSLNSGVTGELFF
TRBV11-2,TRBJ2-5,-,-,TGTGCCAGCAGCCGTTCGGGCTTGGACAGAGTCATACAAGAGACCCAGTACTTC,CASSRSGLDRVIQETQYF
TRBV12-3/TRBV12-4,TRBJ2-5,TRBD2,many,TGTGCCTCGCGGGGGGGCCTAGAGACCCAGTACTTC,CASRGGLETQYF